These 10 T cell receptor beta chains originate from one sample sequenced in a study of T cell clonality in common variable immunodeficiency. Data came from immunoSEQ multiplex PCR; TCRdb stores just in-frame clones and leaves some out. The sample lists some 33,000 clones, none appearing once, the ten largest making up roughly 4%. Sample: peripheral blood mononuclear cells. The receptor set was obtained from a person between 18 and 70 years old in good health.

At least ten counts were recorded for this clone. The read gets to within 3 residues of the CDR3 end, and the germline J gene fills in the rest. V is TRBV7-2 and J is TRBJ2-5, with D tentatively TRBD1 (6 bases). Trimming pared 4 bases from V and 3 bases from J, leaving 15 bases between. The CDR3 sequence is 15 residues long. Germline-derived CDR1 and CDR2 are SGHTA and FQGNSA. CDR3 DNA (partial): TGTGCCAGCAGCTCCCGACAAGGGGGTGAAGAGACC. It is translated as CASSSRQGGEET. The whole CDR3 protein is CASSSRQGGEETQYF. The full variable domain, in which reference TRBV7-2 and TRBJ2-5 provide the parts outside the CDR3, is GAGVSQSPSNKVTEKGKDVELRCDPISGHTALYWYRQSLGQGLEFLIYFQGNSAPDKSGLPSDRFSAERTGGSVSTLTIQRTQQEDSAVYLCASSSRQGGEETQYFGPGTRLLVL.

In this sample, this clone turned up many times. The CDR3 end falls 3 residues outside the read, so it is completed with the germline J gene. The chain employs TRBV19 and TRBJ2-7, with D possibly TRBD1 on 6 matching bases. Deletions cut 5 bases from V and 5 bases from J, with 19 bases between. This CDR3 has 15 amino acids. The germline gives CDR1 LNHDA, CDR2 SQIVND (reference sequence). The CDR3 here is CASSLYPGTTNEQYF. The sequenced CDR3 bases are TGTGCCAGTAGTTTATACCCCGGGACAACGAACGAG.

This clone was seen ten or more times. The CDR3 end lies 3 residues beyond the end of the read and is filled in from the germline J gene. The V call is TRBV7-9, the J call TRBJ1-1; D uncertain. Germline V gene data show CDR1 as SEHNR and CDR2 as FQNEAQ (reference sequence). This CDR3 contains 14 residues. V was clipped by 5 bases and J by 5 bases, with 15 bases between them. The CDR3 spells CASSDRGLRTEAFF. CDR3 bases read: TGTGCCAGCAGCGACCGAGGGTTACGGACTGAA.

This clone was seen many times. The CDR3 sequence: CASSIGPTQYF. The DNA read from the CDR3 is TGTGCCAGTAGTATAGGGCCTACG. The chain employs TRBV19 and TRBJ2-3; D unclear. The read terminates 3 residues ahead of where the CDR3 ends, so the germline J gene completes it. Germline loops: CDR1 LNHDA, CDR2 SQIVND (reference sequence). The V and J ends lost 1 base and 8 bases respectively, with 4 bases between them. This CDR3 contains 11 residues.

This clone was counted a few times. The read gets to within 3 residues of the CDR3 end, and the germline J gene fills in the rest. This chain connects TRBV19 to TRBJ1-2; weak D call: TRBD1 (6 bases). The CDR3 is 14 amino acids. CDR1 is LNHDA and CDR2 is SQIVND in the germline V gene (reference sequence). This CDR3 reads CASSRTGSGDTYTF. The DNA read from the CDR3 is TGTGCCAGTAGTAGAACAGGGTCGGGAGATACC.

At least ten counts were recorded for this clone. The CDR3 loop is CASSQGRREVETQYF. CDR3 DNA, as far as it was read: TGCGCCAGCAGCCAAGGTCGGCGGGAGGTGGAGACC. The gene calls are TRBV4-1 and TRBJ2-5; 8 bases are shared with TRBD2. The read gets to within 3 residues of the CDR3 end, and the germline J gene fills in the rest. The V gene's germline CDR1 is MGHRA and CDR2 YSYEKL. V was clipped by 1 base and J by 5 bases; unmatched bases: 6. The CDR3 is made up of 15 amino acids.

This clone is termed medium-sized. The read falls 3 residues short of the CDR3 end, and the missing part is taken from the germline J gene. V is TRBV30 and J is TRBJ2-7, with D possibly TRBD2 on 7 matching bases. From germline, CDR1 is GTSNPN and CDR2 SVGIG (reference sequence). The CDR3 loop spans 11 amino acids. The CDR3 here is CAAGRGGEQYF. CDR3 DNA, as far as it was read: TGTGCGGCAGGGAGGGGGGGCGAG.

This clone was recorded many times. The read ends 3 residues early relative to the CDR3; the germline J gene fills the gap. The chain carries TRBV6-2 or TRBV6-3 and TRBJ2-2; TRBD1 agrees at 7 bases. The CDR3 consists of 17 residues. The germline CDR1 and CDR2 sequences are MNHEY and SVGEGT. J gave up 2 bases and V 6 bases, and 12 bases lay outside the gene matches. The DNA read from the CDR3 is TGTGCCAGCAGACCCTTAAGGACAGGACCTAACACCGGGGAG. This sequence encodes CASRPLRTGPNTGE. In full, the CDR3 reads CASRPLRTGPNTGELFF.

Many counts were recorded for this clone. The read finishes 3 residues shy of the CDR3 end, and the germline J gene is used to complete it. J is TRBJ1-6 and V is TRBV20-1; TRBD1 matches at 9 bases. Germline CDR1 reads DFQATT; CDR2 reads SNEGSKA (reference sequence). V dropped 0 bases and J dropped 9; count of bases not matched to a gene: 9. This CDR3 spans 16 amino acids. The covered CDR3 bases are TGCAGTGCTAGAGATCCGGGACAGGGATTGAGTTCACCC. Translating it yields CSARDPGQGLSSP. The whole CDR3 sequence reads CSARDPGQGLSSPLHF.

At least ten counts were recorded for this clone. The read is 3 residues too short to cover the CDR3 end, so that end is filled in from the germline J gene. The chain links TRBV6-2 or TRBV6-3 to TRBJ2-4, with D uncertain. V shed 6 bases and J shed 1 base, with 10 bases lying between them. Germline CDR1 MNHEY, CDR2 SVGEGT. There are 14 residues in the CDR3. Incomplete CDR3 DNA: TGTGCCAGCAGCCCTTCCGGGGCCAAAAACATT. Protein sequence: CASSPSGAKNI. The whole CDR3 protein reads CASSPSGAKNIQYF.